This T cell receptor beta chain originates from a study of vaccination effects on CD4 cells after COVID-19. Clones were read by immunoSEQ multiplex PCR, and TCRdb kept only the in-frame ones, dropping some. Counted here are 25,000 to 30,000 clones, about 80% occurring once; the ten biggest clones make up approximately 29%. In regard to this clone: Antigen: not known.

Expansion with viral peptide pools was applied to antigen-specific CD4+ T cells by the ViraFEST assay prior to sequencing. Investigators separated out CD4+ T cells once approximately 9 days of culture had passed. Testing of the vaccine recipients showed negative nucleocapsid antibodies and no prior SARS-CoV-2 infection. Half-medium exchanges with IL-2 medium took place on days 3 and 7. This CDR3 spans 15 amino acids. Trimming stripped 6 bases from V and 0 bases from J, with 13 bases between. CDR1 and CDR2 from the germline V gene are MRHNA and SNTAGT. This material consisted of CD4+ T cells from PBMCs cultured with SARS-CoV-2 spike peptides, taken before COVID-19 vaccination. This sequence joins TRBV6-4 and TRBJ2-3; D is ambiguous. This clonotype was sampled from a human donor who received a COVID-19 vaccine. CDR3 sequence: CASSLLYTSTDTQYF. The CDR3 coding sequence is TGTGCCAGCAGCCTACTTTATACTAGCACAGATACGCAGTATTTT.